Below, 12 T cell receptor beta chains from the same sample are listed, as sequenced in a study of PD-1 blockade in mismatch repair-deficient tumors. The assay was immunoSEQ multiplex PCR, and TCRdb's table has in-frame clones only and misses some. In the table there are 90,000 to 130,000 clones, over 60% of which are singletons. The sample was peripheral blood, taken approximately 64 weeks after starting pembrolizumab. All receptors derive from an adult with mismatch repair-deficient cancer.

The chain carries TRBV15 and TRBJ2-1, with 7 bases fitting TRBD1. CDR1 and CDR2 from the germline V gene are LNHNV and YYDKDF (reference sequence). Trimming cost V 5 bases and J 1 base; bases outside gene matches: 8. The CDR3 runs to 16 residues. CDR3 protein: CATSAEGGISYNEQFF. DNA of the CDR3: TGTGCCACCAGCGCCGAAGGGGGCATTTCCTACAATGAGCAGTTCTTC.

This clone came up a few times. The chain uses TRBV11-3 and TRBJ2-1, with a possible D match to TRBD2 (7 bases). The CDR3 is 17 residues long. Germline CDR1 is SGHNT and CDR2 is YENEEA. Trimming took 1 base from V and 4 from J, leaving 17 bases between them. The CDR3: CASSLAVGGTTYNEQFF. CDR3 coding DNA: TGTGCCAGCAGCTTAGCGGTGGGGGGGACAACTTACAATGAGCAGTTCTTC.

This rearrangement joins TRBV11-2 to TRBJ2-7; 14 positions agree with TRBD2. This CDR3 is 15 amino acids long. Unmatched junction bases numbered 2, after V lost 5 bases and J lost 2 bases. Germline CDR1 SGHAT, CDR2 FQNNGV. Here the CDR3 DNA reads TGTGCCAGCAGCAGACTAGCGGGAGGGCCCTACGAGCAGTACTTC. It specifies CASSRLAGGPYEQYF. The full variable domain, completed using reference TRBV11-2 and TRBJ2-7, is EAGVAQSPRYKIIEKRQSVAFWCNPISGHATLYWYQQILGQGPKLLIQFQNNGVVDDSQLPKDRFSAERLKGVDSTLKIQPAKLEDSAVYLCASSRLAGGPYEQYFGPGTRLTVT.

The chain joins TRBV6-6 to TRBJ2-3, with D uncertain. CDR3 length: 15 amino acids. Germline lookup yields CDR1 MNHNY and CDR2 SVGAGI (reference sequence). With 2 bases removed from V and 3 bases from J, the gap between germline ends came to 12 bases. In DNA, the CDR3 is TGTGCCAGCAGTTACCAGACCTCATCTACAGATACGCAGTATTTT. Amino acid sequence: CASSYQTSSTDTQYF.

The genes are TRBV5-1 and TRBJ2-5; no clear D. The DNA end is a closer match to TRBJ2-7, so the J assignment may be wrong. The germline CDR1 and CDR2 sequences are SGHRS and YFSETQ. This CDR3 region has 13 residues. The CDR3 DNA sequence: TGCGCCAGCAGCTTGGAAGGGTACTACGAGCAGTACTTC. As protein: CASSLEGYYEQYF.

This clone was detected only once. V gene TRBV5-8 combines with J gene TRBJ1-2; 10 bases line up with TRBD1. The V gene's germline CDR1 is SGHTS and CDR2 YDEGEE. V trimming: 4 bases; J trimming: 0 bases; junction bases outside the gene matches: 6. The CDR3 covers 16 residues. DNA of the CDR3: TGTGCCAGCAGCCGGGGACAGGGGCCTTCTAACTATGGCTACACCTTC. It encodes CASSRGQGPSNYGYTF.

V is TRBV2 and J is TRBJ2-5, with D perhaps assigned TRBD1 or TRBD2 (5 bases each). This CDR3 comprises 15 residues. Trimming took 3 bases from V and 6 from J, leaving 17 bases between them. Germline CDR1 SNHLY, CDR2 FYNNEI. This CDR3 reads CASSETGRGEKTQYF. CDR3 DNA sequence: TGTGCCAGCAGTGAGACTGGGAGAGGGGAAAAGACCCAGTACTTC.

The genes are TRBV10-3 and TRBJ1-5; a possible D gene is TRBD1 (6 bases). The CDR3 loop spans 14 amino acids. Germline assignment: CDR1 ENHRY and CDR2 SYGVKD. Trimming took 2 bases from V and 4 from J, leaving 9 bases between them. The CDR3 protein is CAISETQGNQPQHF. Written as DNA, the CDR3 is TGTGCCATCAGTGAGACACAGGGAAATCAGCCCCAGCATTTT.

This sequence joins TRBV2 and TRBJ2-6, with D uncertain. The CDR3 runs 13 residues. The germline CDR1 and CDR2 sequences are SNHLY and FYNNEI. V lost 10 bases and J lost 0, with 7 bases in between. DNA of the CDR3: TGTGCCACCTCCTACTCTGGGGCCAACGTCCTGACTTTC. It codes for CATSYSGANVLTF.

The gene calls are TRBV18 and TRBJ1-2; possible D gene TRBD1, 6 bases. CDR3 size: 15 residues. V gave up 3 bases and J gave up 2 bases, with 13 bases separating them. CDR1 and CDR2 from the germline V gene are KGHSH and LQKENI. DNA for the CDR3: TGTGCCAGCTCACCTTCCGGGGGGACAAACTATGGCTACACCTTC. As protein: CASSPSGGTNYGYTF.

The chain carries TRBV28 and TRBJ1-1, with D maybe TRBD1 (5 bases). Germline assignment: CDR1 MDHEN and CDR2 SYDVKM. V was pared by 6 bases and J by 2 bases, with 13 bases between. The CDR3 contains 14 residues. The CDR3 DNA sequence: TGTGCCAGCAGCCCCCCCGGGGGAAACACTGAAGCTTTCTTT. Protein: CASSPPGGNTEAFF.

The chain combines TRBV7-9 with TRBJ1-2; weak D call: TRBD1 (5 bases). Trimming left V 5 bases short and J 3 bases short, with 22 bases between. Germline V gene sequence: CDR1 SEHNR, CDR2 FQNEAQ (reference sequence). The CDR3 runs to 17 residues. For the CDR3, the DNA is TGTGCCAGCAGCCTATGGGACGGTAGCCGGGGGGACTATGGCTACACCTTC. Protein: CASSLWDGSRGDYGYTF.